Listed below are T cell receptor beta chains from one sample, sequenced in a study of PD-1 blockade in classical Hodgkin lymphoma. The table came from immunoSEQ multiplex PCR; TCRdb's copy has only in-frame clones and leaves some out. Found here are 20,000 to 25,000 clones, 69% of them singletons; the top ten hold about 3.3%. This sample comprised peripheral blood mononuclear cells (PBMCs), obtained at baseline. The receptors were gathered from a human donor with classical Hodgkin lymphoma. Both conserved end residues are part of each CDR3. The order of the fields is clone size, V gene, J gene, D gene, CDR3 protein, CDR3 DNA. A D gene is named only where the DNA matches it firmly. Where a row states a size, it is once, few, many or the class of an expanded clone; other rows omit it.

size: -; V: TRBV5-6; J: TRBJ2-7; D: -; CDR3: CASSLGRSYEQYF; DNA: TGTGCCAGCAGCTTGGGCAGGTCCTACGAGCAGTACTTC
size: once; V: TRBV7-6; J: TRBJ2-5; D: -; CDR3: CASSSLWGNQETQYF; DNA: TGTGCCAGCAGCTCGCTATGGGGTAACCAAGAGACCCAGTACTTC
size: -; V: TRBV7-9; J: TRBJ2-5; D: -; CDR3: CASSLETAPQETQYF; DNA: TGTGCCAGCAGCTTAGAAACAGCCCCCCAAGAGACCCAGTACTTC
size: -; V: TRBV9; J: TRBJ2-7; D: TRBD1; CDR3: CASSLGTGGYEQYF; DNA: TGTGCCAGCAGCCTCGGCACAGGGGGCTACGAGCAGTACTTC
size: -; V: TRBV23-1; J: TRBJ1-5; D: -; CDR3: CASDYPGPYGNQPQHF; DNA: TGCGCCAGCGATTACCCGGGTCCCTACGGCAATCAGCCCCAGCATTTT
size: -; V: TRBV15; J: TRBJ1-1; D: -; CDR3: CATSSGGRENTEAFF; DNA: TGTGCCACCAGCAGTGGGGGACGGGAGAACACTGAAGCTTTCTTT
size: -; V: TRBV5-6; J: TRBJ2-1; D: -; CDR3: CASSRRSGSFYNEQFF; DNA: TGTGCCAGCAGCCGCCGATCGGGCAGTTTCTACAATGAGCAGTTCTTC
size: medium-sized; V: TRBV28; J: TRBJ1-1; D: -; CDR3: CASSFSNRMNTEAFF; DNA: TGTGCCAGCAGTTTCTCTAACAGAATGAACACTGAAGCTTTCTTT
size: -; V: TRBV6-6; J: TRBJ1-1; D: -; CDR3: CASTVYDENTEAFF; DNA: TGTGCCAGCACGGTGTACGATGAGAACACTGAAGCTTTCTTT
size: -; V: TRBV7-3; J: TRBJ2-5; D: -; CDR3: CASSLRPGEEETQYF; DNA: TGTGCCAGCAGCTTAAGGCCAGGGGAGGAGGAGACCCAGTACTTC
size: -; V: TRBV13; J: TRBJ2-3; D: TRBD2; CDR3: CASSGPGLASSTDTQYF; DNA: TGTGCCAGCAGCGGACCGGGACTAGCGAGCAGCACAGATACGCAGTATTTT
size: -; V: TRBV27; J: TRBJ2-7; D: -; CDR3: CASSLVGPFYEQYF; DNA: TGTGCCAGCAGTTTAGTCGGTCCTTTCTACGAGCAGTACTTC
size: -; V: TRBV29-1; J: TRBJ1-1; D: -; CDR3: CSVGQRNTEAFF; DNA: TGCAGCGTTGGACAGCGAAACACTGAAGCTTTCTTT
size: -; V: TRBV18; J: TRBJ2-1; D: -; CDR3: CASSPPASGTEQFF; DNA: TGTGCCAGCTCACCACCGGCGTCGGGGACAGAGCAGTTCTTC
size: -; V: TRBV6-1; J: TRBJ1-2; D: TRBD1; CDR3: CASSEGQGVGGYTF; DNA: TGTGCCAGCAGCGAGGGACAGGGGGTCGGTGGCTACACCTTC
size: once; V: TRBV30; J: TRBJ2-7; D: TRBD1; CDR3: CAWSVTGTVGYEQYF; DNA: TGTGCCTGGAGTGTAACCGGGACAGTAGGCTACGAGCAGTACTTC
size: once; V: TRBV19; J: TRBJ1-1; D: -; CDR3: CASSIRFGGRNTEAFF; DNA: TGTGCCAGTAGTATTAGGTTCGGGGGGCGGAACACTGAAGCTTTCTTT
size: -; V: TRBV11-2; J: TRBJ1-2; D: TRBD1; CDR3: CASSPQGAPGYTF; DNA: TGTGCCAGCAGCCCACAGGGGGCGCCTGGCTACACCTTC
size: -; V: TRBV5-1; J: TRBJ1-3; D: -; CDR3: CASSWGRGSSGNTIYF; DNA: TGCGCCAGCAGCTGGGGGAGGGGATCCTCTGGAAACACCATATATTTT
size: -; V: TRBV7-9; J: TRBJ1-1; D: TRBD1; CDR3: CASSFGTAEAFF; DNA: TGTGCCAGCAGCTTCGGGACAGCTGAAGCTTTCTTT
size: -; V: TRBV19; J: TRBJ2-1; D: TRBD1; CDR3: CATSGTAYFEQFF; DNA: TGTGCCACTTCCGGGACAGCATACTTTGAGCAGTTCTTC
size: -; V: TRBV7-9; J: TRBJ2-7; D: TRBD1; CDR3: CASNPQGVVYEQYF; DNA: TGTGCCAGCAACCCACAGGGGGTTGTTTACGAGCAGTACTTC
size: few; V: TRBV7-9; J: TRBJ1-1; D: -; CDR3: CASSLVVNTEAFF; DNA: TGTGCCAGCAGCTTAGTCGTGAACACTGAAGCTTTCTTT
size: -; V: TRBV5-1; J: TRBJ2-2; D: TRBD1; CDR3: CASSVLDRGRGNTGELFF; DNA: TGCGCCAGCAGCGTCTTGGACAGGGGGCGAGGGAACACCGGGGAGCTGTTTTTT
size: -; V: TRBV6-1; J: TRBJ1-5; D: -; CDR3: CASSEAGQQNQPQHF; DNA: TGTGCCAGCAGTGAAGCGGGGCAGCAAAATCAGCCCCAGCATTTT
size: -; V: TRBV7-2; J: TRBJ2-3; D: TRBD2; CDR3: CASSLQSSSGVRDTQYF; DNA: TGTGCCAGCAGCTTACAGTCCTCTAGCGGCGTACGAGATACGCAGTATTTT
size: -; V: TRBV7-9; J: TRBJ2-1; D: TRBD1; CDR3: CASSLTGGADNEQFF; DNA: TGTGCCAGCAGCCTGACAGGGGGCGCGGACAATGAGCAGTTCTTC
size: -; V: TRBV6-5; J: TRBJ1-2; D: -; CDR3: CASSQVTNYGYTF; DNA: TGTGCCAGCAGTCAAGTAACTAACTATGGCTACACCTTC
size: -; V: TRBV2; J: TRBJ1-2; D: -; CDR3: CASLLSSLYGHTF; DNA: TGTGCCAGCCTCCTCTCTAGCCTCTATGGCCACACCTTC
size: medium-sized; V: TRBV5-1; J: TRBJ1-5; D: -; CDR3: CASSLEGSGNQPQHF; DNA: TGCGCCAGCAGCTTGGAAGGGTCGGGCAATCAGCCCCAGCATTTT
size: -; V: TRBV2; J: TRBJ1-5; D: -; CDR3: CASSDVELVRPQHF; DNA: TGTGCCAGCAGTGATGTAGAGCTAGTCCGGCCCCAGCATTTT
size: -; V: TRBV9; J: TRBJ2-3; D: -; CDR3: CASSQYQTDTQYF; DNA: TGTGCCAGCTCACAATATCAAACAGATACGCAGTATTTT
size: medium-sized; V: TRBV19; J: TRBJ2-1; D: TRBD2; CDR3: CASSIGVSGGAYNEQFF; DNA: TGTGCCAGTAGTATAGGTGTATCCGGGGGGGCGTACAATGAGCAGTTCTTC
size: -; V: TRBV6-1; J: TRBJ2-5; D: -; CDR3: CASSELGRETQYF; DNA: TGTGCCAGCAGTGAATTGGGGCGGGAGACCCAGTACTTC
size: -; V: TRBV5-1; J: TRBJ2-6; D: -; CDR3: CASSLRPSSGANVLTF; DNA: TGCGCCAGCAGCTTGCGGCCATCTTCTGGGGCCAACGTCCTGACTTTC
size: few; V: TRBV6-5; J: TRBJ1-3; D: -; CDR3: CASRGGNTIYF; DNA: TGTGCCAGCAGGGGAGGAAACACCATATATTTT
size: -; V: TRBV7-7; J: TRBJ2-5; D: -; CDR3: CASSLVRGGSVETQYF; DNA: TGTGCTAGCAGCTTAGTGCGGGGAGGTTCCGTAGAGACCCAGTACTTC
size: -; V: TRBV18; J: TRBJ1-1; D: -; CDR3: CASSPEAENTEAFF; DNA: TGTGCCAGCTCACCCGAGGCCGAGAACACTGAAGCTTTCTTT
size: -; V: TRBV5-1; J: TRBJ2-4; D: -; CDR3: CASSLVTDPKNIQYF; DNA: TGCGCCAGCAGCTTGGTCACAGACCCAAAAAACATTCAGTACTTC
size: -; V: TRBV7-9; J: TRBJ2-3; D: -; CDR3: CASSPLTVTTDTQYF; DNA: TGTGCCAGCAGCCCCCTGACTGTTACAACAGATACGCAGTATTTT
size: -; V: TRBV5-8; J: TRBJ1-6; D: -; CDR3: CASSLGADFFSPLHF; DNA: TGTGCCAGCAGCTTGGGAGCCGATTTTTTTTCACCCCTCCACTTT
size: -; V: TRBV7-8; J: TRBJ2-5; D: TRBD2; CDR3: CASSLQAGIQETQYF; DNA: TGTGCCAGCAGCTTACAAGCGGGGATTCAAGAGACCCAGTACTTC